The T cell receptor (beta chain) described here comes from a study of T cell repertoires in cytomegalovirus infection. This clonotype has ten or more counts. Its target is unknown. TCRdb analysed the reads with MiXCR anew, one entry per CDR3 protein. The sample lists approximately 1,000,000 distinct CDR3 sequences; roughly 30% were seen once. This TCR was sampled from a human donor in good health (CMV status not recorded). Some clones in this sample may be carry-over from other donors' samples. This sample comprised cultured CD8+ T cells from PBMCs, obtained from culture after CMV antigen stimulation.

This CDR3 reads CASSLVTSVLETQYF. CDR3 nucleotides: TGTGCCAGCAGCTTAGTTACCTCGGTTTTGGAGACCCAGTACTTC. V usage is TRBV7-9 and J usage is TRBJ2-5; D gene unclear. CDR1 SEHNR and CDR2 FQNEAQ come from the germline V gene (reference sequence). This CDR3 comprises 15 residues. Deletions cut 1 base from V and 5 bases from J, with 14 bases between. The whole variable domain, remainder taken from reference TRBV7-9 and TRBJ2-5, is DTGVSQNPRHKITKRGQNVTFRCDPISEHNRLYWYRQTLGQGPEFLTYFQNEAQLEKSRLLSDRFSAERPKGSFSTLEIQRTEQGDSAMYLCASSLVTSVLETQYFGPGTRLLVL.